Here is one TCR beta chain with its context. Its target is not known. Assay: immunoSEQ multiplex PCR; the TCRdb copy retains only in-frame clones and omits some. The sample has roughly 80,000 clones; under 90% are singletons. The sample belongs to a study of T cell responses to AZD1222 COVID-19 vaccine. Overall study findings and caveats: Without day 14 samples, only post-peak T cell repertoires were studied.

Germline V gene lookup returns CDR1 LGHDT and CDR2 YNNKEL (reference sequence). The CDR3 is 17 amino acids. V lost 4 bases and J lost 2; bases outside the gene matches: 9. The source of this sequence is an adult who received the AZD1222 COVID-19 vaccine. The sequencing here drew on peripheral blood, taken 28 days after the second AZD1222 dose. The chain recombines TRBV3-1 (or the pseudogene TRBV3-2) with TRBJ2-5, with 11 bases identical to TRBD2. As DNA, the CDR3 is TGTGCCAGCAGCCCCCGACTAGCGGGGTCCTCTCAAGAGACCCAGTACTTC. This codes for CASSPRLAGSSQETQYF.